A single sample is the source of the 28 T cell receptor beta chains below, sequenced in a study of neurological immune-mediated disorders. MiXCR, applied by TCRdb to the 5' RACE reads, yields one record per CDR3 protein. The sample has approximately 58,000 distinct CDR3 sequences; 7% to 10% are singletons. Time point: longitudinal time-point 3. Source material: PBMCs. The origin of the receptors is a woman in her forties in good health.

This clonotype was seen ten or more times. The rearrangement links TRBV4-2 to TRBJ2-2; 7 positions agree with TRBD2. The CDR3 contains 15 residues. Looked up from germline, CDR1 is LGHNA and CDR2 is YNFKEQ. V dropped 0 bases and J dropped 4; count of bases not matched to a gene: 2. CDR3 in DNA: TGTGCCAGCAGCCAAGATGGGGGGGGCACCGGGGAGCTGTTTTTT. This codes for CASSQDGGGTGELFF.

This clonotype was detected ten times or more. Here the CDR3 DNA reads TGCGCCAGCAGCCAAGGAGGTTTGGGGAGACCCTACGAGCAGTACTTC. It codes for CASSQGGLGRPYEQYF. The chain joins TRBV4-1 to TRBJ2-7; TRBD2 is a possible D gene (5 bases). The germline V gene has CDR1 MGHRA and CDR2 YSYEKL. Trimming removed 1 base from V and 2 bases from J, with 15 bases in between. The CDR3 is 16 residues long.

This clonotype was found many times. The J gene is TRBJ2-5, the V gene TRBV15; D remains unclear. Looked up from germline, CDR1 is LNHNV and CDR2 is YYDKDF (reference sequence). The CDR3 totals 13 residues. V dropped 4 bases and J dropped 2 bases, with 8 bases sitting between them. The CDR3 sequence: CATSKTPQETQYF. For the CDR3, the DNA is TGTGCCACCAGCAAAACACCTCAAGAGACCCAGTACTTC.

This clonotype was counted ten times or more. The chain uses TRBV7-2 and TRBJ2-1; the D is unclear. CDR1 SGHTA and CDR2 FQGNSA come from the germline V gene. V gave up 5 bases and J gave up 9 bases, with 14 bases separating them. The CDR3 totals 13 residues. CDR3 protein: CASSPGRRLEQFF. CDR3 sequence (DNA): TGTGCCAGCAGCCCCGGACGGCGCCTTGAGCAGTTCTTC.

V and J are TRBV9 and TRBJ1-2, with 8 bases lining up with TRBD1. Germline values: CDR1 SGDLS, CDR2 YYNGEE. The CDR3 runs 15 residues. Trimming removed 3 bases from V and 6 bases from J; junction bases left unmatched: 10. The CDR3 reads CASSALSTGEDGYTF. The CDR3 coding sequence is TGTGCCAGCAGCGCACTGTCGACAGGGGAGGATGGCTACACCTTC.

This clonotype was picked up many times. The V and J genes are TRBV27 and TRBJ2-3, with D tentatively TRBD2 (5 bases). The CDR3 is 16 residues long. CDR1 MNHEY and CDR2 SMNVEV come from the germline V gene (reference sequence). The V and J ends lost 1 base and 4 bases respectively, with 15 bases between them. The CDR3 protein is CASSLWAGWVSDTQYF. Here the CDR3 DNA reads TGTGCCAGCAGTTTATGGGCGGGTTGGGTGTCAGATACGCAGTATTTT.

This clonotype was counted many times. This rearrangement joins TRBV20-1 to TRBJ1-2; TRBD1 is a possible D gene (6 bases). This CDR3 contains 14 residues. Trimming stripped 4 bases from V and 10 bases from J, with 22 bases between. Looked up from germline, CDR1 is DFQATT and CDR2 is SNEGSKA (reference sequence). CDR3 residues: CSATGTWGFEDYTF. The CDR3 nucleotides read TGCAGTGCTACCGGGACATGGGGGTTCGAGGACTACACCTTC.

In its sample, this clonotype was seen many times. This chain links TRBV12-3 or TRBV12-4 with TRBJ2-5; D call uncertain. V lost 3 bases, J lost 2 bases, and 10 bases lay in between. The CDR3 loop spans 14 amino acids. CDR3 DNA: TGTGCCAGCAGTTTCCAGGATTTTCAAGAGACCCAGTACTTC. This sequence encodes CASSFQDFQETQYF.

This clonotype was observed at least ten times. The rearrangement uses TRBV7-2 and TRBJ2-5; perhaps TRBD2 as D (6 bases). The germline gives CDR1 SGHTA, CDR2 FQGNSA. The CDR3 extends over 15 amino acids. V dropped 5 bases and J dropped 5 bases, with 18 bases sitting between them. CDR3 in DNA: TGTGCCAGCAGCCCCCCCCGGGTAGCGGAGGAGACCCAGTACTTC. Translated, it gives CASSPPRVAEETQYF.

The rearrangement uses TRBV5-1 and TRBJ1-1, with D uncertain. V was shortened by 0 bases and J by 1 base, with 7 bases between the two germline ends. Germline CDR1 and CDR2: SGHRS and YFSETQ. The CDR3 runs 14 residues. The DNA of the CDR3 is TGCGCCAGCAGCTTGGTGGCTCAGAACACTGAAGCTTTCTTT. Translation gives CASSLVAQNTEAFF.

This clonotype was counted ten times or more. The genes are TRBV20-1 and TRBJ2-3, with a weak D call TRBD1 (5 bases). The CDR3 is 14 residues long. Germline CDR1 DFQATT, CDR2 SNEGSKA (reference sequence). CDR3 region: CSAIQTASTDTQYF. Here the CDR3 DNA reads TGCAGCGCCATCCAGACAGCTAGCACAGATACGCAGTATTTT.

At least ten counts were recorded for this clonotype. The rearrangement links TRBV20-1 to TRBJ1-1; D ambiguous. V lost 6 bases and J 3 bases, leaving 14 bases between the germline ends. In germline, CDR1 is DFQATT, CDR2 SNEGSKA (reference sequence). The CDR3 is made up of 13 amino acids. This chain's CDR3 is CSATTDRYTEAFF. The CDR3 DNA is TGCAGTGCAACCACCGATCGGTACACTGAAGCTTTCTTT.

This clonotype was seen at least ten times. V and J are TRBV7-2 and TRBJ2-7; 8 nucleotides agree with TRBD1. The CDR3 runs 15 residues. V shed 5 bases, J shed 1 base, and the junction held 7 bases outside the gene matches. Germline values: CDR1 SGHTA, CDR2 FQGNSA. The DNA of the CDR3 is TGTGCCAGCAGCGTCCAGGGGGCTTTGTCCTACGAGCAGTACTTC. The encoded protein is CASSVQGALSYEQYF.

This clonotype turned up a few times. The chain recombines TRBV5-6 with TRBJ1-4; D possibly corresponds to TRBD1 (6 bases). Germline CDR1 is SGHDT and CDR2 is YYEEEE. The CDR3 consists of 16 residues. The V end was cut by 2 bases, the J end by 8 bases, with 19 bases between. The CDR3 DNA reads as TGTGCCAGCAGCTTCTTATCCCCGGGACAACTGGAAAAACTGTTTTTT. Translation gives CASSFLSPGQLEKLFF.

Many counts were recorded for this clonotype. This sequence joins TRBV7-2 and TRBJ2-6; TRBD2 might be the D (5 bases). V was cut by 5 bases and J by 2 bases, with 10 bases left in between. Per the germline V gene, CDR1 is SGHTA and CDR2 is FQGNSA. CDR3 length: 15 amino acids. The CDR3 here is CASSPGNTGANVLTF. The DNA of the CDR3 is TGTGCCAGCAGCCCGGGGAACACTGGGGCCAACGTCCTGACTTTC. Together with reference TRBV7-2 and TRBJ2-6, the CDR3 gives the full variable domain: GAGVSQSPSNKVTEKGKDVELRCDPISGHTALYWYRQSLGQGLEFLIYFQGNSAPDKSGLPSDRFSAERTGGSVSTLTIQRTQQEDSAVYLCASSPGNTGANVLTFGAGSRLTVL.

This clonotype occurred many times. The gene calls are TRBV3-1 and TRBJ2-7; D gene ambiguous. Trimming took off 0 bases at V and 4 bases at J, with 4 bases between the two ends. Germline V gene data show CDR1 as LGHDT and CDR2 as YNNKEL (reference sequence). This CDR3 contains 12 residues. The CDR3 here is CASSQESYEQYF. In nucleotides, the CDR3 is TGTGCCAGCAGCCAAGAATCTTACGAGCAGTACTTC.

This clonotype was counted at least ten times. The V call is TRBV7-2, the J call TRBJ2-5; D is possibly TRBD2 (6 bases). Per germline, CDR1 SGHTA and CDR2 FQGNSA. This CDR3 contains 14 residues. V was cut by 7 bases and J by 5 bases, with 17 bases left in between. The CDR3 nucleotides are TGTGCCAGCACCGGGAGAGGGGAAAGGGAGACCCAGTACTTC. This translates into CASTGRGERETQYF.

This clonotype appeared many times. This chain connects TRBV7-6 to TRBJ2-3; TRBD2 aligns across 8 bases. J was trimmed by 2 bases and V by 4 bases; bases with no gene match: 5. CDR1 is SGHVS, CDR2 FNYEAQ, per germline. The CDR3 runs 15 residues. This chain's CDR3 is CASSYGTRHTDTQYF. The DNA for the CDR3 is TGTGCCAGCAGCTACGGGACTAGACACACAGATACGCAGTATTTT.

This clonotype was detected many times. This chain connects TRBV10-3 to TRBJ2-1, with TRBD2 matching over 7 bases. The V gene end was trimmed by 4 bases and the J gene end by 3 bases; junction bases not matched to a gene: 3. Germline V gene sequence: CDR1 ENHRY, CDR2 SYGVKD. The CDR3 runs 14 residues. CDR3 amino acids: CAISGLAVYNEQFF. The CDR3 bases are TGTGCCATCAGTGGTCTAGCGGTCTACAATGAGCAGTTCTTC.

This clonotype was counted a few times. The gene calls are TRBV4-3 and TRBJ2-4, with D perhaps being TRBD1 or TRBD2 (7 bases each). CDR1 and CDR2 from the germline V gene are LGHNA and YSLEER. V lost 3 bases and J 1 base, leaving 16 bases between the germline ends. The CDR3 runs to 17 residues. CDR3 loop: CASSHSRGGMAKNIQYF. The CDR3 coding sequence is TGCGCCAGCAGCCACTCCAGGGGGGGGATGGCCAAAAACATTCAGTACTTC.

This clonotype was seen many times. The gene calls are TRBV29-1 and TRBJ1-1, with D maybe TRBD1 (6 bases). From germline, CDR1 is SQVTM and CDR2 ANQGSEA. This CDR3 spans 13 amino acids. V shed 7 bases and J shed 4 bases, with 16 bases lying between them. Here the CDR3 reads CSGNTGMGTEAFF. DNA of the CDR3: TGCAGCGGAAACACAGGGATGGGCACTGAAGCTTTCTTT.

This clonotype is medium-sized (0.01 to 0.1%) in the sample. The V gene is TRBV2, the J gene TRBJ2-7; 8 bases fit TRBD2. CDR1 SNHLY and CDR2 FYNNEI come from the germline V gene. Trimming cost V 1 base and J 5 bases; bases outside gene matches: 7. The CDR3 consists of 15 residues. The CDR3 reads CASSEEGLGANEQYF. CDR3 in DNA: TGTGCCAGCAGTGAAGAGGGACTAGGGGCCAACGAGCAGTACTTC.

This clonotype occurred many times. This rearrangement joins TRBV5-1 to TRBJ2-3; 7 positions match TRBD1. The CDR3 sequence is 14 residues long. Germline values: CDR1 SGHRS, CDR2 YFSETQ. V shed 3 bases and J 1 base; nucleotides not matched to a gene: 2. The CDR3 reads CASSSGQRTDTQYF. The CDR3, as DNA: TGCGCCAGCAGCTCGGGACAGCGCACAGATACGCAGTATTTT.

This clonotype was seen many times. This chain uses TRBV5-8 with TRBJ1-5; D is undetermined. The V end lost 2 bases, the J end lost 6 bases, and 6 bases lay between the germline ends. Germline V gene sequence: CDR1 SGHTS, CDR2 YDEGEE. The CDR3 is 12 amino acids. The CDR3 here is CASSLRSQPQHF. The CDR3 coding sequence is TGTGCCAGCAGCTTAAGGAGTCAGCCCCAGCATTTT.

This clonotype was observed many times. V usage is TRBV20-1 and J usage is TRBJ2-2, with D hard to call. CDR3 length: 12 amino acids. The germline V and J ends were trimmed by 7 bases and 2 bases, with 8 bases remaining between them. Germline CDR1 reads DFQATT; CDR2 reads SNEGSKA (reference sequence). DNA of the CDR3: TGCAGTGGGTTGCGCAACACCGGGGAGCTGTTTTTT. Its protein is CSGLRNTGELFF.

At least ten counts were recorded for this clonotype. This rearrangement joins TRBV5-1 to TRBJ2-2; 8 nucleotides match TRBD1. J gave up 4 bases and V 4 bases, and 6 bases lay outside the gene matches. CDR3 length: 15 amino acids. Germline CDR1 SGHRS, CDR2 YFSETQ. CDR3 DNA: TGCGCCAGCAGCCTAAGGACAGGGAGCACCGGGGAGCTGTTTTTT. Translation: CASSLRTGSTGELFF.

At least ten counts were recorded for this clonotype. The chain joins TRBV5-1 to TRBJ1-1; a possible D gene is TRBD1 (5 bases). Germline V lookup: CDR1 SGHRS, CDR2 YFSETQ. CDR3 length: 15 amino acids. V dropped 0 bases and J dropped 0 bases, with 9 bases sitting between them. The chain's CDR3 is CASSLGQTLNTEAFF. The DNA for the CDR3 is TGCGCCAGCAGCTTGGGACAGACTTTGAACACTGAAGCTTTCTTT. Full variable domain (rest looked up from reference TRBV5-1 and TRBJ1-1): KAGVTQTPRYLIKTRGQQVTLSCSPISGHRSVSWYQQTPGQGLQFLFEYFSETQRNKGNFPGRFSGRQFSNSRSEMNVSTLELGDSALYLCASSLGQTLNTEAFFGQGTRLTVV.

Many counts were recorded for this clonotype. The chain combines TRBV9 with TRBJ2-1, with 9 bases that match TRBD1. J was trimmed by 9 bases and V by 4 bases; bases with no gene match: 11. The germline V gene encodes CDR1 SGDLS and CDR2 YYNGEE. CDR3 length: 15 amino acids. The CDR3 nucleotides read TGTGCCAGCAGCCCGGACAGGGGCCTTCGGGGTGAGCAGTTCTTC. Its translation: CASSPDRGLRGEQFF.